A single sample gave rise to the 15 T cell receptor beta chains below, sequenced in a study of cytomegalovirus exposure and HLA in healthy donors. PCR used 60 Vbeta primers and 13 Jbeta primers. The method was immunoSEQ multiplex PCR; TCRdb's version includes in-frame clones alone and lacks a portion of them. The sample includes approximately 300,000 clones, 80% seen only once; the top ten take roughly 0.3%. Sequenced: PBMCs. Every receptor here comes from a girl aged 2-10 years in good health and CMV-seronegative.

This clone was seen a single time. The genes are TRBV10-3 and TRBJ1-1; D remains unclear. The CDR3 has 13 residues. V was trimmed by 6 bases and J by 3 bases, leaving 11 bases between them. Germline V gene lookup returns CDR1 ENHRY and CDR2 SYGVKD. The CDR3 sequence: CAISSSGDTEAFF. The CDR3 nucleotides are TGTGCCATCAGCTCTTCGGGAGACACTGAAGCTTTCTTT.

The chain links TRBV10-3 to TRBJ2-6; 8 nucleotides agree with TRBD1. Germline loops: CDR1 ENHRY, CDR2 SYGVKD. Germline trimming cut 9 bases from V and 0 bases from J; bases unmatched to any gene: 7. The length of the CDR3 is 16 residues. CDR3 DNA sequence: TGTGCCATTGGGACAGGTGCTAGCTCTGGGGCCAACGTCCTGACTTTC. Protein: CAIGTGASSGANVLTF.

The chain has TRBV18 and TRBJ1-2, with a weak D call TRBD1 (5 bases). Trimming pared 6 bases from V and 6 bases from J, leaving 17 bases between. CDR1 KGHSH and CDR2 LQKENI come from the germline V gene. The CDR3 contains 14 residues. This CDR3 reads CASSHRRHLDGYTF. The CDR3 nucleotides are TGTGCCAGCTCCCACAGGCGGCACCTTGATGGCTACACCTTC.

This clone has just one count. V is TRBV27 and J is TRBJ1-1; TRBD1 matches 7 bases. The CDR3 contains 14 residues. Germline V gene sequence: CDR1 MNHEY, CDR2 SMNVEV (reference sequence). J was trimmed by 4 bases and V by 5 bases; bases with no gene match: 7. The CDR3 loop is CASSPRQGTTEAFF. The CDR3 coding sequence is TGTGCCAGCAGTCCCCGACAGGGAACCACTGAAGCTTTCTTT.

The CDR3 here is CASSLDWSQETQYF. As DNA, the CDR3 is TGTGCCAGCAGCTTAGACTGGTCTCAAGAGACCCAGTACTTC. The V call is TRBV5-6, the J call TRBJ2-5; no firm D call. The length of the CDR3 is 14 residues. CDR1 SGHDT and CDR2 YYEEEE come from the germline V gene. Trimming removed 2 bases from V and 2 bases from J, with 10 bases in between.

This chain links TRBV15 with TRBJ2-1, with 11 bases aligning to TRBD1. Germline values: CDR1 LNHNV, CDR2 YYDKDF (reference sequence). The CDR3 is 16 residues long. The J segment lost 9 bases and the V segment lost 1 base, leaving 8 bases of the junction unmatched. CDR3 protein: CATSRVSGTGGAEQFF. The CDR3 DNA follows: TGTGCCACCAGCAGAGTATCCGGGACAGGGGGTGCTGAGCAGTTCTTC.

The rearrangement links TRBV13 to TRBJ2-7; 11 bases map to TRBD1. Germline V CDR1 and CDR2: PRHDT, FYEKMQ (reference sequence). Germline trimming cut 5 bases from V and 5 bases from J; bases unmatched to any gene: 5. This CDR3 contains 14 residues. The DNA for the CDR3 is TGTGCCAGCAGCGCCCGGACAGGGGGCGACGAGCAGTACTTC. Encoded protein: CASSARTGGDEQYF.

This clone has a single count. Its ends do not fully match the called genes, so a read error is possible. J is TRBJ1-1 and V is TRBV28; 7 nucleotides line up with TRBD1. This CDR3 is built from 13 residues. Germline V gene lookup returns CDR1 MDHEN and CDR2 SYDVKM. The CDR3 sequence is CASSWTGNTEAFF. CDR3 coding DNA: TGTGCCAGTAGTTGGACAGGGAACACTGAAGCTTTCTTT.

The V gene is TRBV29-1, the J gene TRBJ2-7; a weak D match, TRBD1 (6 bases). This CDR3 is 13 amino acids long. V dropped 5 bases and J dropped 4 bases, with 15 bases sitting between them. In germline, CDR1 is SQVTM, CDR2 ANQGSEA. The CDR3 DNA follows: TGCAGCGTTTACAGGGTCGGAATATACGAGCAGTACTTC. This encodes CSVYRVGIYEQYF.

The genes are TRBV11-2 and TRBJ1-6; D gene ambiguous. CDR3 length: 15 amino acids. CDR1 and CDR2 from the germline V gene are SGHAT and FQNNGV. Trimming took off 4 bases at V and 6 bases at J, with 13 bases between the two ends. CDR3 region: CASSSSSPFNSPLHF. CDR3 nucleotide sequence: TGTGCCAGCAGCTCGTCTTCCCCTTTTAATTCACCCCTCCACTTT.

V gene TRBV6-1 combines with J gene TRBJ1-3, with D uncertain. Germline loops: CDR1 MNHNS, CDR2 SASEGT. The V end lost 0 bases, the J end lost 0 bases, and 9 bases lay between the germline ends. CDR3 size: 16 residues. CDR3 DNA sequence: TGTGCCAGCAGTGAAGCGCTTCAGTTCTCTGGAAACACCATATATTTT. Translating it yields CASSEALQFSGNTIYF.

The rearrangement uses TRBV5-4 and TRBJ2-5, with 9 bases fitting TRBD2. The CDR3 runs to 16 residues. Germline V CDR1 and CDR2: SGHNT, YYREEE (reference sequence). Germline trimming cut 4 bases from V and 5 bases from J; bases unmatched to any gene: 12. The DNA of the CDR3 is TGTGCCAGCAGCAACGTTATAGCGGGGGCGGGGGAGACCCAGTACTTC. Translated, it gives CASSNVIAGAGETQYF. Full variable domain (missing parts from reference TRBV5-4 and TRBJ2-5): ETGVTQSPTHLIKTRGQQVTLRCSSQSGHNTVSWYQQALGQGPQFIFQYYREEENGRGNFPPRFSGLQFPNYSSELNVNALELDDSALYLCASSNVIAGAGETQYFGPGTRLLVL.

CDR3 protein: CASSFPGVPYEQYF. In DNA, the CDR3 is TGTGCCAGCAGCTTCCCGGGAGTCCCCTACGAGCAGTACTTC. This sequence joins TRBV7-9 and TRBJ2-7, with a possible D match to TRBD2 (6 bases). Per germline, CDR1 SEHNR and CDR2 FQNEAQ (reference sequence). This CDR3 comprises 14 residues. Trimming pared 3 bases from V and 2 bases from J, leaving 11 bases between.

V gene TRBV13 combines with J gene TRBJ2-2, with a possible D match to TRBD2 (6 bases). The germline V gene has CDR1 PRHDT and CDR2 FYEKMQ (reference sequence). CDR3 length: 20 residues. V lost 5 bases, J lost 0 bases, and 25 bases lay in between. The CDR3 bases are TGTGCCAGCAGCCCAGGATTTTGGCGGGACTCCGACGCGAACACCGGGGAGCTGTTTTTT. This encodes CASSPGFWRDSDANTGELFF.

This clone was counted a single time. J is TRBJ1-2 and V is TRBV28; tentative D call: TRBD1 (6 bases). The CDR3 has 14 amino acids. The V end lost 7 bases, the J end lost 4 bases, and 16 bases lay between the germline ends. Germline loops: CDR1 MDHEN, CDR2 SYDVKM. The CDR3 protein is CASTILTGLYGYTF. The CDR3 DNA reads as TGTGCCAGCACCATCTTGACAGGTCTCTATGGCTACACCTTC.